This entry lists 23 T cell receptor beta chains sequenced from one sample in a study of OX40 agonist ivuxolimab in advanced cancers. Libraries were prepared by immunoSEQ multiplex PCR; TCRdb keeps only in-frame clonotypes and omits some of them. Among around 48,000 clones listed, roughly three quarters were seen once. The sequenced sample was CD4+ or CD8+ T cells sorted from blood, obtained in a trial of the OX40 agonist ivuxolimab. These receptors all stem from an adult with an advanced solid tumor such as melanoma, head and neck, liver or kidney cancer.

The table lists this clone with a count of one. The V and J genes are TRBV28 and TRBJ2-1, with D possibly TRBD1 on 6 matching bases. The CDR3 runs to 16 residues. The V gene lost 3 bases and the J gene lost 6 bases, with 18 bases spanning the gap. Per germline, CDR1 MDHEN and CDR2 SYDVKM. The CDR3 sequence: CASSFFPTGHANEQFF. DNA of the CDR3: TGTGCCAGCAGTTTCTTTCCAACGGGACACGCCAATGAGCAGTTCTTC. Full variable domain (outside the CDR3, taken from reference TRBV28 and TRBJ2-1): DVKVTQSSRYLVKRTGEKVFLECVQDMDHENMFWYRQDPGLGLRLIYFSYDVKMKEKGDIPEGYSVSREKKERFSLILESASTNQTSMYLCASSFFPTGHANEQFFGPGTRLTVL.

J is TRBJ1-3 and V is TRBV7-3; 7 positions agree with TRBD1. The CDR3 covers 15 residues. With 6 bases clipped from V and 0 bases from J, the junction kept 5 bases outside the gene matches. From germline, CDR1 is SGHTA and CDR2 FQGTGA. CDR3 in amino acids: CASSQQGISGNTIYF. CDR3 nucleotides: TGTGCCAGCAGTCAACAGGGGATCTCTGGAAACACCATATATTTT.

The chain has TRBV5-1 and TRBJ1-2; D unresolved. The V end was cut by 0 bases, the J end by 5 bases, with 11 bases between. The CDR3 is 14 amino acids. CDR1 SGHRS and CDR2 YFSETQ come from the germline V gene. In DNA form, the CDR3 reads TGCGCCAGCAGCTTGGGGGGAGGACCTTATGGCTACACCTTC. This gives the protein CASSLGGGPYGYTF.

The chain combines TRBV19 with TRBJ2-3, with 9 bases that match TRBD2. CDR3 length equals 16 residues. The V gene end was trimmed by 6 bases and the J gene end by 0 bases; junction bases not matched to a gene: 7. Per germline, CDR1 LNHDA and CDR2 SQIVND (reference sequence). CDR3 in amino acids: CASSPGLALSTDTQYF. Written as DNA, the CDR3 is TGTGCCAGTAGCCCGGGACTAGCACTTAGCACAGATACGCAGTATTTT.

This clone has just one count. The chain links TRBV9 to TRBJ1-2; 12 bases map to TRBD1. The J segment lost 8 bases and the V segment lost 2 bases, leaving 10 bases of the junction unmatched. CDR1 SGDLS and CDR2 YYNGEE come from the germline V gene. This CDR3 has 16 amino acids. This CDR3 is CASSVRASGTGGGYTF. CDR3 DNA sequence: TGTGCCAGCAGCGTGAGGGCCTCCGGGACAGGGGGCGGCTACACCTTC.

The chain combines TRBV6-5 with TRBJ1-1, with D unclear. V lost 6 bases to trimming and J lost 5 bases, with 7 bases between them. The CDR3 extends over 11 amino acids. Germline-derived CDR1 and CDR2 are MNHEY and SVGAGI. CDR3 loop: CASRKRTEAFF. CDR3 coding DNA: TGTGCCAGCAGAAAGAGAACTGAAGCTTTCTTT.

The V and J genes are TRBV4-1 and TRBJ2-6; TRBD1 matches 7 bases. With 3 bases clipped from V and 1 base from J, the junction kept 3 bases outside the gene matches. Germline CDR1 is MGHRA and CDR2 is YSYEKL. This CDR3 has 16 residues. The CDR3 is CASSQATGSGANVLTF. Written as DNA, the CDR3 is TGCGCCAGCAGCCAGGCGACAGGGTCTGGGGCCAACGTCCTGACTTTC.

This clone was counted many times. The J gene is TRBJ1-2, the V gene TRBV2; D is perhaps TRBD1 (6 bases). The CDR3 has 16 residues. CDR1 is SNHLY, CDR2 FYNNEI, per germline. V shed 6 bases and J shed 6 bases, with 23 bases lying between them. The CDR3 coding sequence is TGTGCCAGCAGCGAGACTCGCGCCAACAGGGTCAATGGCTACACCTTC. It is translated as CASSETRANRVNGYTF.

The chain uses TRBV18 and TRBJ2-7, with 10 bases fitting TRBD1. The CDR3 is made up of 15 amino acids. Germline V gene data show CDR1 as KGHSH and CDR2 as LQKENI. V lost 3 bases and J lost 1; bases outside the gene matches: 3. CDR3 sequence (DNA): TGTGCCAGCTCACCGGCGGGACAGGGGTCCTACGAGCAGTACTTC. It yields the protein CASSPAGQGSYEQYF.

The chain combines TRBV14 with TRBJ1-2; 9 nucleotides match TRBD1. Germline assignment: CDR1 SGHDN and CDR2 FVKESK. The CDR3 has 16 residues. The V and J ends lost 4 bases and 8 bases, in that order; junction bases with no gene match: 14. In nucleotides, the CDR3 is TGTGCCAGCAGCCCCAGACCCCGGACAGGGGAAAACGGCTACACCTTC. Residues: CASSPRPRTGENGYTF.

The CDR3 DNA is TGTGCCAGCTCACCACAACCCGGGACAGGGCCAGGGTCACCCCTCCACTTT. This codes for CASSPQPGTGPGSPLHF. The rearrangement links TRBV18 to TRBJ1-6, with 9 bases fitting TRBD1. V dropped 1 base and J dropped 10; count of bases not matched to a gene: 11. The CDR3 runs to 17 residues. Germline V gives CDR1 KGHSH, CDR2 LQKENI.

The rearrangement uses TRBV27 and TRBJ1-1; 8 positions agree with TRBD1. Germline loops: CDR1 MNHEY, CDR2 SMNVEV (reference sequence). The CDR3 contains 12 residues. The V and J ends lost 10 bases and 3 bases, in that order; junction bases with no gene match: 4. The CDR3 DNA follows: TGTGCCACCAGGACAGGGTACACTGAAGCTTTCTTT. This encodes CATRTGYTEAFF.

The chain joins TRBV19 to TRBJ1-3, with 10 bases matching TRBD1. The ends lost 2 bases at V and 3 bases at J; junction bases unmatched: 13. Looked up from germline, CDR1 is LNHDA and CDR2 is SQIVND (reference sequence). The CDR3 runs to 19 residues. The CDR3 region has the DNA TGTGCCAGTAGTATACCGCGGGACAGGGGCCGACCCGGTGGAAACACCATATATTTT. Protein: CASSIPRDRGRPGGNTIYF.

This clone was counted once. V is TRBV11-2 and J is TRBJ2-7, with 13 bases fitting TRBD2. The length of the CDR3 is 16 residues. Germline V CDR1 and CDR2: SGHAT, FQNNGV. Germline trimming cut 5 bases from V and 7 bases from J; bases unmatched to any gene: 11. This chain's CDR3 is CASSPRLAGGTGEQYF. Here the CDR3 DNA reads TGTGCCAGCAGCCCCCGACTAGCGGGAGGTACTGGGGAGCAGTACTTC.

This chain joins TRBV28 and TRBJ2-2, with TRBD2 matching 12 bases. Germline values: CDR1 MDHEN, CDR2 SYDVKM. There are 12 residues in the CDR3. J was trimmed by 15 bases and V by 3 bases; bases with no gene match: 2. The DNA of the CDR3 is TGTGCCAGCAGTTTGACTAGCGGGAGTATGTTTTTT. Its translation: CASSLTSGSMFF.

The CDR3: CASSLDWGNEQFF. The CDR3 bases are TGTGCCAGCAGCTTAGATTGGGGAAATGAGCAGTTCTTC. The chain recombines TRBV7-3 with TRBJ2-1, with D unclear. The V and J ends lost 2 bases and 7 bases respectively, with 9 bases between them. The germline CDR1 and CDR2 sequences are SGHTA and FQGTGA. The CDR3 sequence is 13 residues long.

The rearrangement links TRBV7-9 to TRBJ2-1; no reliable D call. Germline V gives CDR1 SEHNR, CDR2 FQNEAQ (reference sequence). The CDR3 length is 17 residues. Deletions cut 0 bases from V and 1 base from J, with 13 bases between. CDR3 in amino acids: CASSLALTLVSYNEQFF. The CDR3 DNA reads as TGTGCCAGCAGCTTAGCGCTAACGCTAGTTTCCTACAATGAGCAGTTCTTC.

CDR3 in DNA: TGTGCCAGCATTGTTGGGGAGTTTGATTCACCCCTCCACTTT. As protein: CASIVGEFDSPLHF. The chain has TRBV6-1 and TRBJ1-6; D is ambiguous. CDR1 and CDR2 from the germline V gene are MNHNS and SASEGT. This CDR3 has 14 residues. Trimming left V 7 bases short and J 8 bases short, with 15 bases between.

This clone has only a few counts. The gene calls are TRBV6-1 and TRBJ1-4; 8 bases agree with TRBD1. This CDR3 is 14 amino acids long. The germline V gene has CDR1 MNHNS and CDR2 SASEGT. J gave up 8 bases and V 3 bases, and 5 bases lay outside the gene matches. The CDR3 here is CASSDPRTGEKLFF. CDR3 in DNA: TGTGCCAGCAGTGATCCGCGGACAGGGGAAAAACTGTTTTTT.

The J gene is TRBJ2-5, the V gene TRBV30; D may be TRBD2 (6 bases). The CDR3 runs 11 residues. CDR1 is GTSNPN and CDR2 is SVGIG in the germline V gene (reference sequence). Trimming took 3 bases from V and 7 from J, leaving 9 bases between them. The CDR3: CAWSGGVTQYF. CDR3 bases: TGTGCCTGGAGCGGGGGAGTGACCCAGTACTTC.

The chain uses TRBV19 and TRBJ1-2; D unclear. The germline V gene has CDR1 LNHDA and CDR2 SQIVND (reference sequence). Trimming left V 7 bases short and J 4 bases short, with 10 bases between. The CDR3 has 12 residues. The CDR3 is CASNGRPYGYTF. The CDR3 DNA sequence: TGTGCCAGTAACGGGAGGCCCTATGGCTACACCTTC.

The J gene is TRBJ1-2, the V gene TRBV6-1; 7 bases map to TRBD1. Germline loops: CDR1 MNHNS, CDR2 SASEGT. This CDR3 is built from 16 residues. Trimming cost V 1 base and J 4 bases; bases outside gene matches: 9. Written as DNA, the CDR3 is TGTGCCAGCAGTGAAGGGGGACAGCGAGCTCCCTATGGCTACACCTTC. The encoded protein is CASSEGGQRAPYGYTF.

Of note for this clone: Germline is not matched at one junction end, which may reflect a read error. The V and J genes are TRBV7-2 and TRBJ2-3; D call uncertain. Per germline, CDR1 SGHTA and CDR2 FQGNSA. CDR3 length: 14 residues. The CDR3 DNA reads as TGTGCTAGCAGCTGGGCGGAACTGTCAGATACGCAGTATTTT. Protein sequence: CASSWAELSDTQYF. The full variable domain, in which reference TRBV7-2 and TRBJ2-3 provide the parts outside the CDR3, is GAGVSQSPSNKVTEKGKDVELRCDPISGHTALYWYRQSLGQGLEFLIYFQGNSAPDKSGLPSDRFSAERTGGSVSTLTIQRTQQEDSAVYLCASSWAELSDTQYFGPGTRLTVL.